This T cell receptor beta chain was observed in a study of T cell responses to AZD1222 COVID-19 vaccine (dated by TCRdb to about 2021). About the study as a whole: AZD1222 recipients with second doses at about 4 weeks or about 12 weeks were pooled, because spike-specific TCR depth and breadth did not differ between schedules. TCR sequencing covered roughly 230 trial participants: 200 to 220 given two doses of AZD1222 and approximately 26 given two doses of MenACWY control vaccine. Trial participants were enrolled by age into 18-55, 56-69 and 70-plus year subgroups, with about 150, 28 and 57 TCR-sequenced participants respectively.

The CDR3 spans 13 residues, from the cysteine through the phenylalanine. Only the CDR3 part of the read is kept: 39 bases, read in frame from the first base. Sequences LNHDA (CDR1) and SQIVND (CDR2) are obtained from the germline V gene (reference sequence). At the junction V is shortened by 5 bases and J by 3 bases, with 8 bases in between. Regarding this clone: The antigen this receptor binds is unknown. No quality values exist for individual bases; no much larger clone is one base distant.

In light of the paper, this sample's time point label describes: baseline before first vaccination. Vaccinee samples were obtained from the UK trials COV001 and COV002, which included a single-blind randomized controlled phase 2/3 trial of AZD1222 (ChAdOx1 nCoV-19) in healthy adults. Trial participant PBMC samples were collected at day 0 and day 28 after the second dose for TCRbeta chain sequencing. The CDR3 regions of human TCRbeta chains were analyzed by immunosequencing. Concerning the study's data processing: Repertoire TCRs were checked for matches against a reference library of SARS-CoV-2-specific TCRs that had been generated using the MIRA antigen-specificity platform. Breadth was defined as the fraction of unique TCRs that were SARS-CoV-2-associated. Depth was defined as the fraction of total T cells that were SARS-CoV-2-associated. Using the MIRA data, every spike-specific TCR was mapped to the spike region that the TCR reacted to and assigned to either a CD4 or a CD8 class. Log10-transformed breadth and depth values were compared by one-way ANOVA with Sidak's multiple comparisons tests. In its TCRdb copy, this immuneACCESS table keeps in-frame sequences only and misses some clones. Where compared with another copy, unresolved V genes explain less than half of these, and the others have no known cause. The V and J calls and clone size are taken from that table; D and trimming were inferred from the DNA. The sample includes 95,000 to 110,000 clones, with 89% observed a single time. The ten largest make up 6% to 7% of the sample.

The full study reports these points: The 56-69-year group was small, and its depth increase did not reach significance, likely because of low power. Conclusions about previously exposed vaccinees are limited because only six or seven AZD1222 recipients were SARS-CoV-2 seropositive at baseline. Participants were mostly white British and included more females than males, and it was suggested by the authors that clonal diversity may have been underestimated. Spike-specific TCR breadth and depth rose significantly after two AZD1222 doses compared with day 0 and with MenACWY recipients. No day 14 peak-response samples were available, so repertoires were characterized only after the peak T cell response. Epitopes outside the regions mutated in the B.1.351 and B.1.1.7 variants were reportedly recognized by nearly half of the unique spike-specific TCRs. Vaccine-associated CD4 TCRs spanned the whole spike protein, with dominant responses in regions 160-218 and 743-854.

The sequencing here drew on peripheral blood, taken on day 0 of AZD1222 vaccination. The receptor's source is an adult in good health. This receptor chain uses TRBV19 and TRBJ1-5; the D gene identity is not certain. CDR3 protein: CASSVGVNQPQHF. The nucleotides read TGTGCCAGTAGTGTTGGCGTCAATCAGCCCCAGCATTTT.